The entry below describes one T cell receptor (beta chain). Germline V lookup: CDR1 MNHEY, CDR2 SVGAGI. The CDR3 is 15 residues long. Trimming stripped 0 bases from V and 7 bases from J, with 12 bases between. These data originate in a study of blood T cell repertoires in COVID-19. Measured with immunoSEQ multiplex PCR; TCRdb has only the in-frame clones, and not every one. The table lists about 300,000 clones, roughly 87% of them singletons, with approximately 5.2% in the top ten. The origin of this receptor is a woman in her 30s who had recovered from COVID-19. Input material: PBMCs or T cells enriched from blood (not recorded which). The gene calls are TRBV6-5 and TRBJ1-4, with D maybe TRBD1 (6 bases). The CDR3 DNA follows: TGTGCCAGCAGTTACTCAGGGGGTGCGGGTGAAAAACTGTTTTTT. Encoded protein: CASSYSGGAGEKLFF.